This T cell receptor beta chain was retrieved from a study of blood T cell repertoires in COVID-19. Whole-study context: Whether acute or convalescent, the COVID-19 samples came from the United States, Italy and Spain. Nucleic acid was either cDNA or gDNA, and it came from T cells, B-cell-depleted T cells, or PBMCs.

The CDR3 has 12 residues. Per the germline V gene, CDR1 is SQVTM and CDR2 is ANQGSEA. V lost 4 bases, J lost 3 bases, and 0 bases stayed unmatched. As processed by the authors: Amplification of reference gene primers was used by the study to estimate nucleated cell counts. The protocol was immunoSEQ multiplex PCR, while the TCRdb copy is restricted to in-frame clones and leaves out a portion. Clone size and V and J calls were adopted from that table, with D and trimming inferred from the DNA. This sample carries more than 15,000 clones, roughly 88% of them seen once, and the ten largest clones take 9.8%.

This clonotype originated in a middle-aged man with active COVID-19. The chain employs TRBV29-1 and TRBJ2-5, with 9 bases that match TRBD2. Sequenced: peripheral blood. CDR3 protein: CSVGLAEETQYF. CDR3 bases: TGCAGCGTTGGACTAGCGGAAGAGACCCAGTACTTC. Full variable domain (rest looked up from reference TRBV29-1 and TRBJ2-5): SAVISQKPSRDICQRGTSLTIQCQVDSQVTMMFWYRQQPGQSLTLIATANQGSEATYESGFVIDKFPISRPNLTFSTLTVSNMSPEDSSIYLCSVGLAEETQYFGPGTRLLVL.